The text below deals with one T cell receptor (beta chain). The record originates from a study of blood T cell repertoires in COVID-19. Study context: Samples came from the United States, Italy and Spain, spanning acute and convalescent COVID-19. T cells, B-cell-depleted T cells, or PBMCs supplied cDNA or gDNA.

V shed 3 bases and J shed 8 bases, with 8 bases lying between them. Germline CDR1 MGHDK, CDR2 SYGVNS. This CDR3 comprises 12 residues. Authors' analysis steps: Estimation of nucleated cell counts was performed using reference gene primer amplification. Clones were read by immunoSEQ multiplex PCR, and TCRdb kept only the in-frame ones, dropping some. That table supplies the V and J calls and clone size; D and trimming were determined from the DNA. Of approximately 320,000 clones listed, approximately 85% are singletons. Sequenced material: peripheral blood. V usage is TRBV25-1 and J usage is TRBJ2-1; D perhaps matches TRBD2 (5 bases). The sequence was obtained from a human donor in a cohort sampled during active COVID-19. This chain's CDR3 is CASSDLRDEQFF. The CDR3 DNA follows: TGTGCCAGCAGTGACCTGAGGGATGAGCAGTTCTTC.